The present entry profiles one TCR beta chain with its context. The source of the sample is a study of blood T cell repertoires in COVID-19. Across the study: Acute-phase and convalescent COVID-19 samples originated in the United States, Italy and Spain.

The germline V gene has CDR1 SGHTS and CDR2 YDEGEE. The junction had 9 bases not matched to a gene; V was cut back by 5 bases and J by 5 bases. The CDR3 spans 15 residues. Sequenced by immunoSEQ multiplex PCR; TCRdb stores in-frame clones only, minus some. The table includes 150,000 or so clones, roughly 78% detected once. The sequenced material came from peripheral blood. The V gene is TRBV5-8, the J gene TRBJ2-1; 8 bases fit TRBD2. This TCR came from a woman in her sixties with COVID-19, enrolled during active disease. CDR3 in amino acids: CASSHIAGNHNEQFF. As DNA, the CDR3 is TGTGCCAGCAGTCATATAGCGGGGAACCACAATGAGCAGTTCTTC. The full variable domain, in which reference TRBV5-8 and TRBJ2-1 provide the parts outside the CDR3, is EAGVTQSPTHLIKTRGQQATLRCSPISGHTSVYWYQQALGLGLQFLLWYDEGEERNRGNFPPRFSGRQFPNYSSELNVNALELEDSALYLCASSHIAGNHNEQFFGPGTRLTVL.